These 29 T cell receptor beta chains were sequenced from one sample in a study of beta chain features in type 1 diabetes. Reverse transcription of all isolated RNA meant that expressed TCRB transcripts were sequenced. Measured with immunoSEQ multiplex PCR; TCRdb has only the in-frame clones, and not every one. The data show roughly 500,000 clones, more than 9.5% seen once. Sequenced material: naive CD4+ T cells from blood. Receptors were obtained from a woman aged 18-29 years in good health.

This clone was found a few times. This chain joins TRBV4-1 and TRBJ1-2; D remains unclear. CDR1 and CDR2 from the germline V gene are MGHRA and YSYEKL. The CDR3 loop spans 12 amino acids. V was shortened by 3 bases and J by 8 bases, with 10 bases between the two germline ends. CDR3 protein: CASSQGRRGYTF. The CDR3 DNA reads as TGCGCCAGCAGCCAGGGGAGAAGAGGCTACACCTTC.

This clone was observed many times. This chain uses TRBV4-3 with TRBJ2-3; the D is unclear. Germline V lookup: CDR1 LGHNA, CDR2 YSLEER. The CDR3 runs 13 residues. Trimming took 1 base from V and 6 from J, leaving 8 bases between them. CDR3 region: CASSQAPRDTQYF. Here the CDR3 DNA reads TGCGCCAGCAGCCAAGCGCCCCGCGATACGCAGTATTTT.

CDR3 coding DNA: TGTGCCAGCAGTCACCCCCGGACAGGGGGGAACACCGGGGAGCTGTTTTTT. Protein product: CASSHPRTGGNTGELFF. V gene TRBV9 combines with J gene TRBJ2-2, with 10 bases lining up with TRBD1. From germline, CDR1 is SGDLS and CDR2 YYNGEE. J was trimmed by 1 base and V by 5 bases; bases with no gene match: 8. The CDR3 has 17 amino acids.

The chain employs TRBV19 and TRBJ2-1; 12 bases are shared with TRBD2. V lost 5 bases and J lost 10; bases outside the gene matches: 9. CDR3 size: 15 residues. The germline gives CDR1 LNHDA, CDR2 SQIVND (reference sequence). The CDR3 nucleotides are TGTGCCAGTAGTCGGCTAGCGGGAGGGCCTCGGGAGCAGTTCTTC. Its protein product is CASSRLAGGPREQFF.

The chain employs TRBV14 and TRBJ1-1; D is unclear. The CDR3 totals 16 residues. The V gene's germline CDR1 is SGHDN and CDR2 FVKESK. V was cut by 0 bases and J by 0 bases, with 11 bases left in between. The CDR3 is CASSQESGRMNTEAFF. CDR3 DNA sequence: TGTGCCAGCAGCCAAGAGTCTGGCAGAATGAACACTGAAGCTTTCTTT.

The V gene is TRBV27, the J gene TRBJ2-7; 7 bases match TRBD1. Germline V gives CDR1 MNHEY, CDR2 SMNVEV (reference sequence). V lost 3 bases and J lost 2; bases outside the gene matches: 4. This CDR3 has 14 residues. CDR3 sequence (DNA): TGTGCCAGCAGTTTCGGGACAGAAGCCTACGAGCAGTACTTC. Translating it yields CASSFGTEAYEQYF.

This rearrangement joins TRBV7-9 to TRBJ1-6; the match to TRBD1 covers 7 bases. From germline, CDR1 is SEHNR and CDR2 FQNEAQ (reference sequence). The CDR3 has 15 amino acids. V lost 1 base and J lost 7; bases outside the gene matches: 4. This CDR3 reads CASSLGRGLNSPLHF. In DNA, the CDR3 is TGTGCCAGCAGCTTAGGGAGGGGGCTGAATTCACCCCTCCACTTT.

The DNA of the CDR3 is TGTGCCAGCTCAACTCAGGGATCCGAGACCCAGTACTTC. This sequence encodes CASSTQGSETQYF. The genes are TRBV18 and TRBJ2-5, with D tentatively TRBD1 (5 bases). The germline V gene encodes CDR1 KGHSH and CDR2 LQKENI. The CDR3 consists of 13 residues. Between the trimmed V and J ends, which lost 5 bases and 5 bases, there was a span of 12 bases.

The table lists this clone with a few counts. The chain carries TRBV27 and TRBJ2-1; D gene uncertain. V was clipped by 4 bases and J by 8 bases, with 12 bases between them. Looked up from germline, CDR1 is MNHEY and CDR2 is SMNVEV (reference sequence). This CDR3 contains 13 residues. The CDR3 DNA reads TGTGCCAGCAGTTATCGGGCTAGGCATGAGCAGTTCTTC. Translating it yields CASSYRARHEQFF.

This chain joins TRBV7-2 and TRBJ2-5, with D unresolved. In germline, CDR1 is SGHTA, CDR2 FQGNSA. The ends were cut back, 5 bases at V and 5 bases at J, with 21 bases in the middle. This CDR3 spans 16 amino acids. The CDR3 DNA reads TGTGCCAGCAGCCCGGGTGTATGGCAGCCCACGGAGACCCAGTACTTC. Translating gives CASSPGVWQPTETQYF.

This clone was counted only a few times. The J gene is TRBJ2-1, the V gene TRBV7-2; D ambiguous. Between the trimmed V and J ends, which lost 5 bases and 1 base, there was a span of 12 bases. The CDR3 extends over 15 amino acids. The germline V gene encodes CDR1 SGHTA and CDR2 FQGNSA. Here the CDR3 DNA reads TGTGCCAGCAGCCAGTTGAGGCGGTCCTACAATGAGCAGTTCTTC. Translating gives CASSQLRRSYNEQFF.

J is TRBJ2-3 and V is TRBV28; D gene uncertain. The CDR3 sequence is 12 residues long. V lost 7 bases and J lost 2, with 7 bases in between. Germline V gives CDR1 MDHEN, CDR2 SYDVKM. CDR3 nucleotides: TGTGCCAGCACTATCAACACAGATACGCAGTATTTT. It codes for CASTINTDTQYF.

This clone was found a few times. The V call is TRBV2, the J call TRBJ2-5; D possibly matches TRBD1 or TRBD2 (6 bases each). The V end was cut by 9 bases, the J end by 5 bases, with 16 bases between. Germline V gene data show CDR1 as SNHLY and CDR2 as FYNNEI. This CDR3 is built from 13 residues. CDR3 nucleotide sequence: TGTGCCAGTTCTACGGGGGCACGGGAGACCCAGTACTTC. Protein: CASSTGARETQYF.

This clone has a handful of counts. The rearrangement links TRBV28 to TRBJ2-1; TRBD2 matches at 8 bases. V was clipped by 3 bases and J by 2 bases; unmatched bases: 3. Germline assignment: CDR1 MDHEN and CDR2 SYDVKM. The CDR3 runs 15 residues. The CDR3 DNA sequence: TGTGCCAGCAGTTTCGGGGGGGCCACCTACAATGAGCAGTTCTTC. Protein product: CASSFGGATYNEQFF. The full variable domain, with the rest looked up from reference TRBV28 and TRBJ2-1, is DVKVTQSSRYLVKRTGEKVFLECVQDMDHENMFWYRQDPGLGLRLIYFSYDVKMKEKGDIPEGYSVSREKKERFSLILESASTNQTSMYLCASSFGGATYNEQFFGPGTRLTVL.

This clone was seen a handful of times. The rearrangement links TRBV18 to TRBJ1-2; 7 nucleotides line up with TRBD1. This CDR3 has 13 amino acids. Germline V lookup: CDR1 KGHSH, CDR2 LQKENI. V lost 3 bases, J lost 4 bases, and 2 bases stayed unmatched. The CDR3 region has the DNA TGTGCCAGCTCACCCTGGACAGGCTATGGCTACACCTTC. Its protein is CASSPWTGYGYTF.

Ten or more counts support this clone. J is TRBJ2-5 and V is TRBV7-2, with D possibly being TRBD2 (5 bases). CDR1 is SGHTA, CDR2 FQGNSA, per germline. The V and J ends lost 0 bases and 5 bases respectively, with 10 bases between them. The CDR3 extends over 14 amino acids. Here the CDR3 reads CASSLAGLVETQYF. Here the CDR3 DNA reads TGTGCCAGCAGCTTAGCCGGACTCGTCGAGACCCAGTACTTC. Complete variable domain (other parts from reference TRBV7-2 and TRBJ2-5): GAGVSQSPSNKVTEKGKDVELRCDPISGHTALYWYRQSLGQGLEFLIYFQGNSAPDKSGLPSDRFSAERTGGSVSTLTIQRTQQEDSAVYLCASSLAGLVETQYFGPGTRLLVL.

This clone turned up a few times. This chain joins TRBV5-1 and TRBJ2-1, with 7 bases matching TRBD1. The CDR3 has 13 amino acids. CDR1 and CDR2 from the germline V gene are SGHRS and YFSETQ. The J segment lost 6 bases and the V segment lost 2 bases, leaving 2 bases of the junction unmatched. The CDR3 nucleotides read TGCGCCAGCAGCTTACAGGGGAGCAATGAGCAGTTCTTC. It encodes CASSLQGSNEQFF.

The chain has TRBV7-8 and TRBJ2-5; perhaps TRBD2 as D (6 bases). V shed 2 bases and J shed 5 bases, with 18 bases lying between them. The germline V gene encodes CDR1 SGHVS and CDR2 FQNEAQ. The CDR3 is 16 amino acids. The CDR3 region is CASSLRAGSGFETQYF. Here the CDR3 DNA reads TGTGCCAGCAGCTTAAGGGCGGGGTCGGGTTTTGAGACCCAGTACTTC.

This clone came up a few times. This CDR3 reads CASSQDRLGGQYF. The CDR3 DNA reads TGCGCCAGCAGCCAAGATCGACTCGGAGGGCAGTACTTC. The chain carries TRBV4-3 and TRBJ2-7, with D maybe TRBD2 (5 bases). The V gene lost 0 bases and the J gene lost 9 bases, with 12 bases spanning the gap. Per the germline V gene, CDR1 is LGHNA and CDR2 is YSLEER. The length of the CDR3 is 13 residues.

This clone occurred a few times. The chain carries TRBV15 and TRBJ2-1; D is unclear. Germline CDR1 is LNHNV and CDR2 is YYDKDF (reference sequence). Deletions cut 5 bases from V and 10 bases from J, with 12 bases between. There are 12 residues in the CDR3. CDR3 bases: TGTGCCACCAGCCTGGGGAAGGGCGAGCAGTTCTTC. It specifies CATSLGKGEQFF.

The chain recombines TRBV7-2 with TRBJ1-1; D possibly corresponds to TRBD1 (5 bases). V was cut by 2 bases and J by 0 bases, with 10 bases left in between. The length of the CDR3 is 15 residues. Germline values: CDR1 SGHTA, CDR2 FQGNSA. This CDR3 reads CASSLPGPLNTEAFF. CDR3 nucleotides: TGTGCCAGCAGCTTACCGGGACCACTGAACACTGAAGCTTTCTTT.

Note on this clone: In the same sample, other DNA sequences code for this CDR3. The chain joins TRBV9 to TRBJ2-3; no reliable D call. Germline loops: CDR1 SGDLS, CDR2 YYNGEE. The length of the CDR3 is 13 residues. V gave up 0 bases and J gave up 1 base, with 3 bases separating them. CDR3 loop: CASSVEGTDTQYF. In nucleotides, the CDR3 is TGTGCCAGCAGCGTAGAGGGCACAGATACGCAGTATTTT.

This clone has just a few counts. The chain uses TRBV5-1 and TRBJ2-2; unclear D gene. V lost 5 bases and J lost 3, with 5 bases in between. CDR1 is SGHRS, CDR2 YFSETQ, per germline. The CDR3 spans 12 residues. The CDR3 region is CASRSYTGELFF. In DNA form, the CDR3 reads TGCGCCAGCAGGTCGTACACCGGGGAGCTGTTTTTT.

Comment on this clone: Different DNA sequences within this sample yield the same CDR3. In nucleotides, the CDR3 is TGTGCCAGCAGTAGGGGAGAGACCCAGTACTTC. Translation gives CASSRGETQYF. The V call is TRBV6-5, the J call TRBJ2-5; a possible D gene is TRBD1 (5 bases). The V gene lost 5 bases and the J gene lost 4 bases, with 5 bases spanning the gap. CDR1 and CDR2 from the germline V gene are MNHEY and SVGAGI. The CDR3 has 11 residues.

The V gene is TRBV7-9, the J gene TRBJ1-5; D gene uncertain. Trimming removed 4 bases at V and 0 bases at J, with 1 base between. Per the germline V gene, CDR1 is SEHNR and CDR2 is FQNEAQ (reference sequence). This CDR3 has 12 amino acids. The CDR3 DNA sequence: TGTGCCAGCAGCTATAGCAATCAGCCCCAGCATTTT. Protein: CASSYSNQPQHF.

The chain uses TRBV7-4 and TRBJ2-1; 8 bases match TRBD2. The germline gives CDR1 SGHVT, CDR2 SQSDAQ. Germline trimming cut 3 bases from V and 5 bases from J; bases unmatched to any gene: 3. This CDR3 has 14 residues. Here the CDR3 DNA reads TGTGCCAGCAGCTTTACTAGCGGAAACAATGAGCAGTTCTTC. Residues: CASSFTSGNNEQFF.

CDR3 protein: CASSRFPGELFF. CDR3 DNA sequence: TGTGCCAGCAGTCGTTTCCCCGGGGAGCTGTTTTTT. The chain uses TRBV28 and TRBJ2-2; the D is unclear. V was cut by 5 bases and J by 6 bases, with 7 bases left in between. CDR1 is MDHEN and CDR2 is SYDVKM in the germline V gene. The CDR3 has 12 residues.

In this sample, this clone turned up a few times. V and J are TRBV11-2 and TRBJ2-4, with TRBD2 as a possible D gene (5 bases). V dropped 2 bases and J dropped 9 bases, with 17 bases sitting between them. The CDR3 is 15 amino acids. CDR1 is SGHAT, CDR2 FQNNGV, per germline. The CDR3 spells CASSLFVGVRSIQYF. CDR3 nucleotide sequence: TGTGCCAGCAGCTTATTTGTCGGGGTACGAAGCATTCAGTACTTC.

This clone came up a few times. V is TRBV7-2 and J is TRBJ2-5; TRBD1 is a possible D gene (6 bases). The CDR3 contains 16 residues. V was shortened by 5 bases and J by 5 bases, with 21 bases between the two germline ends. In germline, CDR1 is SGHTA, CDR2 FQGNSA. CDR3 in amino acids: CASSQGTPLWGETQYF. DNA of the CDR3: TGTGCCAGCAGCCAAGGGACACCTCTCTGGGGCGAGACCCAGTACTTC.